This T cell receptor beta chain was obtained from a study of tissue T cells after allogeneic stem cell transplantation. Broader study findings: The study did not identify alloreactive or antigen-specific tissue TCRs, and some clones might be persisting host cells.

Looked up from germline, CDR1 is KGHTA and CDR2 is FQNQQP. This CDR3 spans 14 amino acids. Time point: mouse harvest day 14 after allogeneic transplant. Each mouse received 10^7 T-cell-depleted marrow cells plus 10^6 splenic CD5+ T cells by tail vein. Worth noting for this clone: Its antigen is unidentified. Germline and genes here are mouse. The CDR3 extends 1 residue past the end of the read, so its final part is completed from the germline J gene.

Some clones are missing from TCRdb's copy, which holds only in-frame ones; the method was immunoSEQ multiplex PCR. The sample has thousands of clones; about 35% are singletons. The clonotype originates from a female BALB/c mouse given C57BL/6 T cells with graft-versus-host disease after an allogeneic hematopoietic cell transplant. The chain recombines TRBV23 with TRBJ2-3; the D call TRBD1 from the table was never checked on the DNA. The sequenced sample consisted of skin. The covered CDR3 bases are TGCTCCAGCAGTCAAGGGACATCTGCAGAAACGCTGTAT. Its protein product is CSSSQGTSAETLY. The whole CDR3 sequence is CSSSQGTSAETLYF.